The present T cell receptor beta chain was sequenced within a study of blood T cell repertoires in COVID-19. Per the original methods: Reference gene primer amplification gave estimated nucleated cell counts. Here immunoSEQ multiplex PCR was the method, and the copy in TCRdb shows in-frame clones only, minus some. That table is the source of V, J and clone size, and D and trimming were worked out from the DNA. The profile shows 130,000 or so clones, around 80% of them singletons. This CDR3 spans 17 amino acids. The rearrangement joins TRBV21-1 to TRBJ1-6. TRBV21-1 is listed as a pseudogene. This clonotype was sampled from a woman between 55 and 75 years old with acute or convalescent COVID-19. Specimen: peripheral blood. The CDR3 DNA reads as TGTGCCAGCAGCCTTCCCCTAGGGAGCTCCTATAATTCACCCCTCCACTTT. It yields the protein CASSLPLGSSYNSPLHF.